This TCR beta chain was identified during a study of healthy donors' naive CD4 and CD8 T cells. The V gene's germline CDR1 is LGHNA and CDR2 YNFKEQ. V was cut by 2 bases and J by 3 bases, with 4 bases left in between. This CDR3 spans 12 amino acids. A linear amplification protocol produced the TCR libraries from roughly 0.5 ug of total RNA. TCRdb re-called the reads with MiXCR, one entry per CDR3 protein. This table has 180,000 or so distinct CDR3 sequences, 65% to 75% appearing once. Sequencing was performed on naive CD4+ and CD8+ T cells sorted from blood, pooled from several donors. The rearrangement uses TRBV4-2 and TRBJ1-1; no firm D call. The receptor was isolated from a pool of human donors in good health; the sample pools cells from several healthy donors. The CDR3 DNA is TGTGCCAGCAGCCAAATTGACACTGAAGCTTTCTTT. Its translation: CASSQIDTEAFF.